The clone carrying this T cell receptor (beta chain) appeared a few times. The antigen is unknown. The data derive from a study of OX40 agonist ivuxolimab in advanced cancers. Overall study results and limits: Also present in some nonresponders was a low level of normalized T-cell clonal expansion. There were, on average, more expanded clones in CD8+ T cells than in CD4+.

From germline, CDR1 is LNHDA and CDR2 SQIVND (reference sequence). The CDR3 extends over 13 amino acids. Trimming removed 3 bases from V and 11 bases from J, with 13 bases in between. Measured with immunoSEQ multiplex PCR; TCRdb has only the in-frame clones, and not every one. In the table there are some 100,000 clones, less than 95% of which are singletons. Researchers took blood at baseline, on cycle 4 day 1, and on cycle 7 day 1. This chain uses TRBV19 with TRBJ1-4; D may be TRBD1 (6 bases). The TCR originated in an adult with an advanced solid tumor such as melanoma, head and neck, liver or kidney cancer. The sample was CD4+ or CD8+ T cells sorted from blood, taken in a trial of the OX40 agonist ivuxolimab. The CDR3 is CASSIGRGGKLFF. In nucleotides, the CDR3 is TGTGCCAGTAGTATCGGCAGGGGAGGGAAACTGTTTTTT.